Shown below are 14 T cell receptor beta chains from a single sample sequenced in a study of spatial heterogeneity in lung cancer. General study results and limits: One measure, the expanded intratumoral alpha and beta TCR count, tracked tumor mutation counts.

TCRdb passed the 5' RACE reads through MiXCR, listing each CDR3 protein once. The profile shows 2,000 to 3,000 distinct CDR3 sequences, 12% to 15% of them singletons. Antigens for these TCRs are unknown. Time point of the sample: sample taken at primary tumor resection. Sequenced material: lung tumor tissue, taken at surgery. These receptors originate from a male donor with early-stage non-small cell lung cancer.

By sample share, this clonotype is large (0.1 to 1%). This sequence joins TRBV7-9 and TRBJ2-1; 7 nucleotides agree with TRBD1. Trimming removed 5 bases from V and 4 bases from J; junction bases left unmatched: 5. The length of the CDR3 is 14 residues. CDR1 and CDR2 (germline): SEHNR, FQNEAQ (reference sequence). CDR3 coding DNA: TGTGCCAGCAGCCCAGGGGACAGTTACAATGAGCAGTTCTTC. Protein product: CASSPGDSYNEQFF.

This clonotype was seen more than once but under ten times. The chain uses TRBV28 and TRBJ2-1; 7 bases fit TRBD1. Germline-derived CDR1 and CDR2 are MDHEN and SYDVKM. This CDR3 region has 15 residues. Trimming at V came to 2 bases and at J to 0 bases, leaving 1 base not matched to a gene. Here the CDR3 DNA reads TGTGCCAGCAGTTTACAGGGGGACTCCTACAATGAGCAGTTCTTC. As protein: CASSLQGDSYNEQFF. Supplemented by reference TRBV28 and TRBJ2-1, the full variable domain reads DVKVTQSSRYLVKRTGEKVFLECVQDMDHENMFWYRQDPGLGLRLIYFSYDVKMKEKGDIPEGYSVSREKKERFSLILESASTNQTSMYLCASSLQGDSYNEQFFGPGTRLTVL.

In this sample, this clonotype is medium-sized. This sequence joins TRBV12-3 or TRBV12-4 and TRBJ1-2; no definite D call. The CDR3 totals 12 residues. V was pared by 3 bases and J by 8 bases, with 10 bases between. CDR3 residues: CASSLFGSGYTF. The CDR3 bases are TGTGCCAGCAGTTTGTTCGGATCCGGCTACACCTTC.

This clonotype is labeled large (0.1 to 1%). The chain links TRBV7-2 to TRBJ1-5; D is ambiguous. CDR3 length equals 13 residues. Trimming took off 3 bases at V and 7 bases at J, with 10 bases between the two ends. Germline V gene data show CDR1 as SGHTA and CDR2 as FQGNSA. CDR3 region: CASSLFLWQPQHF. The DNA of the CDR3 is TGTGCCAGCAGCTTGTTCTTGTGGCAGCCCCAGCATTTT.

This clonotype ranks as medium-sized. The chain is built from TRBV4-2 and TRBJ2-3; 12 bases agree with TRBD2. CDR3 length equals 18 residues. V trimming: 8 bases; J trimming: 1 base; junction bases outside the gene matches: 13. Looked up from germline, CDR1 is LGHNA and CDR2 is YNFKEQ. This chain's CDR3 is CASQPGTSGWKGTDTQYF. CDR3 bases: TGTGCCAGCCAACCCGGGACTAGCGGGTGGAAAGGCACAGATACGCAGTATTTT.

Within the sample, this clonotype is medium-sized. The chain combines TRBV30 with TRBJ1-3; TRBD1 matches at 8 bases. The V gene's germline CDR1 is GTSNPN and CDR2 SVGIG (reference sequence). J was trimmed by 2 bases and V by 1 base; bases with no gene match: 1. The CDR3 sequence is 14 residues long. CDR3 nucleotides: TGTGCCTGGAGTGGGGGACAGGCTGGAAACACCATATATTTT. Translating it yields CAWSGGQAGNTIYF.

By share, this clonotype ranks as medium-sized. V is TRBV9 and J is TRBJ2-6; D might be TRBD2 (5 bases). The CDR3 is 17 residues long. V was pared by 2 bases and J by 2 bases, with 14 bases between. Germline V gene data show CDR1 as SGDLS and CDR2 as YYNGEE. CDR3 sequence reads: CASSVYHGLTGANVLTF. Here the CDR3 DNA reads TGTGCCAGCAGCGTTTATCACGGACTGACTGGGGCCAACGTCCTGACTTTC.

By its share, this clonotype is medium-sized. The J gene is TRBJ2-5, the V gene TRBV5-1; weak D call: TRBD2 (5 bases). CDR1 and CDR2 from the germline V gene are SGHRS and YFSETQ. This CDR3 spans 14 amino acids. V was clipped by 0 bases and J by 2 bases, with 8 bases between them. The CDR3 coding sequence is TGCGCCAGCAGCTTGGCCGGGGAACAAGAGACCCAGTACTTC. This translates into CASSLAGEQETQYF.

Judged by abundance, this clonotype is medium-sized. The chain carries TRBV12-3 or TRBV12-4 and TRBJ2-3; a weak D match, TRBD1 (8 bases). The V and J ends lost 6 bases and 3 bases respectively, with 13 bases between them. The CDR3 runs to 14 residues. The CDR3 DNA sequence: TGTGCCAGCAGCGGACAGGGAGGGACAGATACGCAGTATTTT. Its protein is CASSGQGGTDTQYF.

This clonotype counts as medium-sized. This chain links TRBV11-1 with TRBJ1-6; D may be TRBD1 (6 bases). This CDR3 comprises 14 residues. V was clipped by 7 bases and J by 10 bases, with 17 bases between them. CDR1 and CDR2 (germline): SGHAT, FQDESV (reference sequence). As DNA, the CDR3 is TGTGCCAGCACCTTGGACAGCCCCGACTCACCCCTCCACTTT. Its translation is CASTLDSPDSPLHF.

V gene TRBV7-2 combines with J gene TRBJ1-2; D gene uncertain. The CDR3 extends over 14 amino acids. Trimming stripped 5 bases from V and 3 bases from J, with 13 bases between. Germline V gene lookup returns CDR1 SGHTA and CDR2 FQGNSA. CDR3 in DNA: TGTGCCAGCAGCGCACACAGCCAGGACTATGGCTACACCTTC. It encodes CASSAHSQDYGYTF.

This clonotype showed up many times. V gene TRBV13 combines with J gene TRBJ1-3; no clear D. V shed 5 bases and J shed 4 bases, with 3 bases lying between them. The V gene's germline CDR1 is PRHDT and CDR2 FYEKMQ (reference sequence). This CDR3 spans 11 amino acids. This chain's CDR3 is CASSLGNTIYF. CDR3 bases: TGTGCCAGCAGCCTCGGAAACACCATATATTTT.

The DNA for the CDR3 is TGTGCCAGCAGCCTGAACAGGAACCAAGAGACCCAGTACTTC. It encodes CASSLNRNQETQYF. The V call is TRBV7-2, the J call TRBJ2-5, with TRBD1 as a possible D gene (5 bases). Germline lookup yields CDR1 SGHTA and CDR2 FQGNSA. V lost 5 bases and J lost 0, with 10 bases in between. The CDR3 is 14 amino acids.

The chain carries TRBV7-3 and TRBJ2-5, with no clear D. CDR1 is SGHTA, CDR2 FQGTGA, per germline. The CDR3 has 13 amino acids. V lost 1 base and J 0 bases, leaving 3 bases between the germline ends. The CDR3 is CASSLSHQETQYF. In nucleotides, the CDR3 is TGTGCCAGCAGCTTAAGTCACCAAGAGACCCAGTACTTC.